Given below is one T cell receptor beta chain in context. Its specificity is not known. The record originates from a study of beta chain features in type 1 diabetes. The investigators reverse transcribed all of the isolated RNA, so they sequenced expressed TCRB transcripts. Only in-frame clones appear in the TCRdb table, and some are missing; sequencing was by immunoSEQ multiplex PCR. Among about 640,000 clones, around 12% were seen once, and the ten largest hold around 0.12%. Study observations and caveats: Naive, central memory and regulatory TCRB repertoires appeared more similar among patients than healthy donors. Shortening of TCRB CDR3s, moderate but significant, appeared in all four CD4+ subsets of Type 1 diabetes patients. Individuals with type 1 diabetes displayed fewer insertions and more deletions at VDJ junctions.

All of the sorted populations showed purity greater than 98%. The clonotype originates from a man aged 30 to 39 with type 1 diabetes. Sequenced material: naive CD4+ T cells from blood.

The CDR3: CASSSRLAANTGELFF. The DNA for the CDR3 is TGTGCCAGCAGTTCCCGACTAGCGGCGAACACCGGGGAGCTGTTTTTT. The J gene is TRBJ2-2, the V gene TRBV27; 9 nucleotides align to TRBD2. With V trimmed by 4 bases and J by 0 bases, 3 bases remained unmatched. CDR1 MNHEY and CDR2 SMNVEV come from the germline V gene (reference sequence). The length of the CDR3 is 16 residues.